This T cell receptor (beta chain) is drawn from a study of T cells after yellow fever vaccination. Study-wide results and caveats: Overlap between CD4 and CD8 compartments was detected for a small share of clonotypes. Peaking on day 5 versus 15, the secondary response was faster but weaker. Abundant clonotypes from the bulk population could have been carried over as contaminants into FACS-sorted repertoires. Clones from primary vaccination mostly reappeared after the booster (96% CD4, approximately 86% CD8).

TCRdb fed the 5' RACE reads into MiXCR, producing one record per CDR3 protein. Counted here are some 390,000 distinct CDR3 sequences, roughly a sixth occurring once; the ten biggest clones make up 15% to 20%. The CDR3 runs 13 residues. Germline V CDR1 and CDR2: SNHLY, FYNNEI. Trimming took 2 bases from V and 8 from J; bases not matched to a gene: 5. A word on this clonotype: The antigen is unknown.

The input for sequencing was PBMCs, taken before the yellow fever booster vaccination. The chain recombines TRBV2 with TRBJ1-2; 7 bases are a match to TRBD1. The source of this sequence is a man aged 18-30 years who received the YFV17D yellow fever vaccine. This CDR3 is CASSEQGGGGYTF. In DNA, the CDR3 is TGTGCCAGCAGTGAACAGGGGGGAGGAGGCTACACCTTC.